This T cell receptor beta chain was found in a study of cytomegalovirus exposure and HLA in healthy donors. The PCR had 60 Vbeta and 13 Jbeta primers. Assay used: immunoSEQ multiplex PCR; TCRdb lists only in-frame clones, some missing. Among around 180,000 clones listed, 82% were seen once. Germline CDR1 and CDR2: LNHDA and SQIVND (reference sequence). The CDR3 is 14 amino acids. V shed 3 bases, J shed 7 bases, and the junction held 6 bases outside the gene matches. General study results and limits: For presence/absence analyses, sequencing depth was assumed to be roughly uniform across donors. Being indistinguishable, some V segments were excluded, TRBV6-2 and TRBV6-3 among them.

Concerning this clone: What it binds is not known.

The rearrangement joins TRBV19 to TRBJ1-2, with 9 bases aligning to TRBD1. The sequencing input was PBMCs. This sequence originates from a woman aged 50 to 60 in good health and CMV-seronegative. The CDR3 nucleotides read TGTGCCAGTAGTATGGGGACAGGGAGAAGTGGCTACACCTTC. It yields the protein CASSMGTGRSGYTF.